This passage covers 9 T cell receptor beta chains from one sample sequenced in a study of blood T cell repertoires in COVID-19. Repertoires were generated with immunoSEQ multiplex PCR, while TCRdb's copy carries only in-frame clones and drops some. The sample contains a few hundred thousand clones, around 87% of which appear only once. Sequencing was done on a sample of peripheral blood. The receptors were gathered from a woman aged 50 to 60 who had recovered from COVID-19.

The chain recombines TRBV28 with TRBJ2-3; 8 positions match TRBD2. Germline CDR1 reads MDHEN; CDR2 reads SYDVKM. CDR3 length: 15 residues. V lost 4 bases to trimming and J lost 0 bases; unmatched junction nucleotides: 3. The CDR3 coding sequence is TGTGCCAGCAGTTCACCTAGCGGGAGCACAGATACGCAGTATTTT. Amino acids: CASSSPSGSTDTQYF. Combining the CDR3 with reference TRBV28 and TRBJ2-3 gives the whole variable domain DVKVTQSSRYLVKRTGEKVFLECVQDMDHENMFWYRQDPGLGLRLIYFSYDVKMKEKGDIPEGYSVSREKKERFSLILESASTNQTSMYLCASSSPSGSTDTQYFGPGTRLTVL.

The count of this clone is one. The chain uses TRBV7-9 and TRBJ1-2, with D perhaps TRBD1 (6 bases). Trimming took off 4 bases at V and 8 bases at J, with 17 bases between the two ends. This CDR3 contains 14 residues. Germline-derived CDR1 and CDR2 are SEHNR and FQNEAQ (reference sequence). The chain's CDR3 is CASSSDTGIQGYTF. The CDR3 bases are TGTGCCAGCAGCTCTGATACAGGGATACAAGGCTACACCTTC.

The V gene is TRBV29-1, the J gene TRBJ2-2; 8 nucleotides match TRBD1. The ends lost 4 bases at V and 4 bases at J; junction bases unmatched: 5. Germline assignment: CDR1 SQVTM and CDR2 ANQGSEA. The CDR3 contains 14 residues. The DNA for the CDR3 is TGCAGCGTTGGAACAGGGGGAAGCACCGGGGAGCTGTTTTTT. Translating gives CSVGTGGSTGELFF.

The chain combines TRBV28 with TRBJ2-7, with no clear D. CDR3 length: 12 residues. Germline loops: CDR1 MDHEN, CDR2 SYDVKM. V dropped 8 bases and J dropped 0 bases, with 8 bases sitting between them. The chain's CDR3 is CASEKSSYEQYF. CDR3 DNA: TGTGCCAGCGAGAAAAGCTCCTACGAGCAGTACTTC.

The rearrangement uses TRBV7-3 and TRBJ2-7; a weak D match, TRBD2 (5 bases). V lost 0 bases and J 7 bases, leaving 10 bases between the germline ends. Per the germline V gene, CDR1 is SGHTA and CDR2 is FQGTGA. This CDR3 comprises 13 residues. CDR3: CASSLTAGGEQYF. The CDR3 bases are TGTGCCAGCAGCTTAACTGCAGGCGGGGAGCAGTACTTC. Full variable domain (rest looked up from reference TRBV7-3 and TRBJ2-7): GAGVSQTPSNKVTEKGKYVELRCDPISGHTALYWYRQSLGQGPEFLIYFQGTGAADDSGLPNDRFFAVRPEGSVSTLKIQRTERGDSAVYLCASSLTAGGEQYFGPGTRLTVT.

This clone has just one count. The V and J genes are TRBV2 and TRBJ2-3; D may be TRBD2 (5 bases). V lost 6 bases, J lost 0 bases, and 10 bases lay in between. The germline V gene has CDR1 SNHLY and CDR2 FYNNEI. CDR3 length: 14 amino acids. CDR3 DNA: TGTGCCAGCAGAGGAGGAGTTAGCACAGATACGCAGTATTTT. It translates to CASRGGVSTDTQYF. Filled out from reference TRBV2 and TRBJ2-3, the complete variable domain reads EPEVTQTPSHQVTQMGQEVILRCVPISNHLYFYWYRQILGQKVEFLVSFYNNEISEKSEIFDDQFSVERPDGSNFTLKIRSTKLEDSAMYFCASRGGVSTDTQYFGPGTRLTVL.

The chain combines TRBV7-2 with TRBJ2-5; a weak D match, TRBD1 (6 bases). Germline CDR1 SGHTA, CDR2 FQGNSA. The CDR3 runs 15 residues. V shed 4 bases and J shed 3 bases, with 15 bases lying between them. The CDR3 region has the DNA TGTGCCAGCAGCTCGAGCCCGGGACAAGAAGAGACCCAGTACTTC. The encoded protein is CASSSSPGQEETQYF.

This clone was observed a single time. The chain's CDR3 is CASPDREGYEQYF. The DNA for the CDR3 is TGTGCTAGCCCGGACAGGGAAGGCTACGAGCAGTACTTC. The chain recombines TRBV12-5 with TRBJ2-7, with 8 bases matching TRBD1. The CDR3 covers 13 residues. V was clipped by 9 bases and J by 3 bases; unmatched bases: 7. CDR1 LGHNT and CDR2 FRNRAP come from the germline V gene.

This chain links TRBV3-1 (or the pseudogene TRBV3-2) with TRBJ1-1; D not resolved. V was shortened by 6 bases and J by 8 bases, with 13 bases between the two germline ends. The CDR3 extends over 12 amino acids. Germline CDR1 is LGHDT and CDR2 is YNNKEL (reference sequence). As DNA, the CDR3 is TGTGCCAGCAGACACCCTACAGAGGAAGCTTTCTTT. This sequence encodes CASRHPTEEAFF.